This T cell receptor (beta chain) was sequenced in a study of cytomegalovirus exposure and HLA in healthy donors. Primers for the PCR totalled 60 Vbeta and 13 Jbeta. Measured with immunoSEQ multiplex PCR; TCRdb has only the in-frame clones, and not every one. The sample has around 100,000 clones; 78% are singletons. Note on this clone: One end of the junction fails to match germline, which may point to a read error.

The germline gives CDR1 SEHNR, CDR2 FQNEAQ (reference sequence). The length of the CDR3 is 18 residues. The source material was PBMCs. This rearrangement joins TRBV7-9 to TRBJ2-7, with 11 bases matching TRBD1. The receptor comes from a woman between 40 and 50 years old in good health and CMV-seronegative. The CDR3, as DNA: TGTTCCAGCAGCTTAGCCTTCCGGGACAGGGGGTTCTCCTACGAGCAGTACTTC. Its translation is CSSSLAFRDRGFSYEQYF.